This T cell receptor beta chain comes out of a study of blood T cell repertoires in COVID-19. Turning to the study itself: The United States, Italy and Spain provided the acute and convalescent COVID-19 samples.

Categorization into cohorts depended on clinical history that participants reported. The germline V gene has CDR1 SGHDT and CDR2 YYEEEE. The CDR3 has 16 residues. V was trimmed by 1 base and J by 4 bases, leaving 15 bases between them. TCRdb's table, derived via immunoSEQ multiplex PCR, lists solely in-frame clones and lacks some. The repertoire includes about 150,000 clones, about 90% of them detected once, and about 4% sits in the top ten. The sequence came from a middle-aged woman who had been exposed to COVID-19. Sample: PBMCs or T cells enriched from blood (not recorded which). The V call is TRBV5-6, the J call TRBJ1-5; D is perhaps TRBD1 (6 bases). Written as DNA, the CDR3 is TGTGCCAGCAGCTTGTTCGTAAGTCAGGGGAATCAGCCCCAGCATTTT. It translates to CASSLFVSQGNQPQHF.